Each of the 9 T cell receptor beta chains below was sequenced from the same sample in a study of post-analysis software for immune sequencing data. Tagging with unique molecular identifiers was a feature of the TCR beta cDNA libraries. TCRdb independently ran MiXCR on the PCR reads; one entry per CDR3 protein. The data contain under 200,000 distinct CDR3 sequences, around 34% of them seen just once; the ten biggest clones take up under 30%. The specimen comprised blood, sampled after autologous hematopoietic stem cell transplantation. The origin of the receptors is a girl aged 5-17 years with multiple sclerosis.

The rearrangement links TRBV28 to TRBJ2-7; D assignment may be TRBD1 or TRBD2 (6 bases each). The CDR3 totals 21 residues. Germline V gene lookup returns CDR1 MDHEN and CDR2 SYDVKM. V lost 2 bases to trimming and J lost 4 bases, with 33 bases between them. The CDR3 nucleotides read TGTGCCAGCAGTTTAGATTTCGCTATGGTCGTCGGGGGCAGGGCTCCGTACGAGCAGTACTTC. Translation gives CASSLDFAMVVGGRAPYEQYF.

As to this clonotype: A read error may be the cause here, since a much bigger clone is one base away. Because it lacks the conserved phenylalanine or tryptophan at the end, this CDR3 is likely a read error. The CDR3 loop reads CASSSGTGPTTGSYNEQFL. CDR3 in DNA: TGTGCCAGCAGTTCCGGGACAGGGCCGACTACCGGGTCCTACAATGAGCAGTTCTTG. This chain uses TRBV6-5 with TRBJ2-1; 9 nucleotides line up with TRBD1. This CDR3 contains 19 residues. The germline V gene has CDR1 MNHEY and CDR2 SVGAGI. V lost 4 bases to trimming and J lost 1 base; unmatched junction nucleotides: 14.

CDR3 protein: CSANTGPLGQPQHF. The CDR3 coding sequence is TGCAGTGCCAATACCGGACCTCTCGGCCAGCCCCAGCATTTT. The chain employs TRBV20-1 and TRBJ1-5; D is unresolved. Trimming removed 6 bases from V and 7 bases from J, with 19 bases in between. Germline values: CDR1 DFQATT, CDR2 SNEGSKA (reference sequence). There are 14 residues in the CDR3.

This chain links TRBV19 with TRBJ2-7; a possible D gene is TRBD2 (6 bases). Germline CDR1 reads LNHDA; CDR2 reads SQIVND (reference sequence). The CDR3 spans 15 residues. V shed 5 bases and J shed 7 bases, with 21 bases lying between them. Written as DNA, the CDR3 is TGTGCCAGTAGTCTGATAGCGGAGCCCCCCGATGAGCAGTACTTC. It is translated as CASSLIAEPPDEQYF.

There are many counts of this clonotype. The chain employs TRBV20-1 and TRBJ1-1; TRBD1 matches at 7 bases. J gave up 0 bases and V 3 bases, and 4 bases lay outside the gene matches. Germline CDR1 and CDR2: DFQATT and SNEGSKA (reference sequence). The CDR3 consists of 14 residues. CDR3 in DNA: TGCAGTGCTAGCAGGGGGAGGGTGAACACTGAAGCTTTCTTT. This translates into CSASRGRVNTEAFF.

The chain uses TRBV28 and TRBJ2-7, with TRBD1 as a possible D gene (6 bases). CDR1 is MDHEN, CDR2 SYDVKM, per germline. The V and J ends lost 4 bases and 3 bases respectively, with 13 bases between them. There are 14 residues in the CDR3. The CDR3 reads CASSSGEPFYEQYF. The CDR3, as DNA: TGTGCCAGCAGTTCAGGGGAGCCCTTCTACGAGCAGTACTTC.

This clonotype has just a few counts. The rearrangement links TRBV29-1 to TRBJ1-1, with 8 nucleotides matching TRBD1. In germline, CDR1 is SQVTM, CDR2 ANQGSEA. With V trimmed by 7 bases and J by 1 base, 11 bases remained unmatched. The CDR3 runs to 15 residues. In nucleotides, the CDR3 is TGCAGCGCTCGCCCGACAGGGGCCTCGAACACTGAAGCTTTCTTT. This gives the protein CSARPTGASNTEAFF.

This clonotype came up once. The chain uses TRBV5-1 and TRBJ2-3, with TRBD2 as a possible D gene (6 bases). The CDR3 spans 14 residues. Trimming removed 4 bases from V and 3 bases from J, with 12 bases in between. Germline V gives CDR1 SGHRS, CDR2 YFSETQ. DNA of the CDR3: TGCGCCAGCAGCCTGGAGGGAGGTACAGATACGCAGTATTTT. Its translation: CASSLEGGTDTQYF. Based on the CDR3 plus reference TRBV5-1 and TRBJ2-3, the full variable domain is KAGVTQTPRYLIKTRGQQVTLSCSPISGHRSVSWYQQTPGQGLQFLFEYFSETQRNKGNFPGRFSGRQFSNSRSEMNVSTLELGDSALYLCASSLEGGTDTQYFGPGTRLTVL.

In its sample, this clonotype was seen a few times. The CDR3 region has the DNA TGTGCCAGCAGTTTTGGTAGGAGCAATCAGCCCCAGCATTTT. It translates to CASSFGRSNQPQHF. V usage is TRBV27 and J usage is TRBJ1-5; D is unclear. This CDR3 has 14 residues. Trimming took off 3 bases at V and 1 base at J, with 7 bases between the two ends. Germline loops: CDR1 MNHEY, CDR2 SMNVEV (reference sequence).